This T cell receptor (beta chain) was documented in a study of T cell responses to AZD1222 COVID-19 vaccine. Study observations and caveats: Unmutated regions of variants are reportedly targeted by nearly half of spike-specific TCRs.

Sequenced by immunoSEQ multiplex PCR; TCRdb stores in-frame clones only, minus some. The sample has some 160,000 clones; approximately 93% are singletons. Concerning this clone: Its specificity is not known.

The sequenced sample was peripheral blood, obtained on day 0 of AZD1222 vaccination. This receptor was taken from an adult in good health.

CDR3 bases: TGCGCCAGCAGCGAAGACAGTTATGGCTACACCTTC. It specifies CASSEDSYGYTF. The V call is TRBV5-1, the J call TRBJ1-2; a weak D match, TRBD1 (5 bases). V lost 4 bases, J lost 5 bases, and 9 bases lay in between. Germline V lookup: CDR1 SGHRS, CDR2 YFSETQ. This CDR3 is built from 12 residues.